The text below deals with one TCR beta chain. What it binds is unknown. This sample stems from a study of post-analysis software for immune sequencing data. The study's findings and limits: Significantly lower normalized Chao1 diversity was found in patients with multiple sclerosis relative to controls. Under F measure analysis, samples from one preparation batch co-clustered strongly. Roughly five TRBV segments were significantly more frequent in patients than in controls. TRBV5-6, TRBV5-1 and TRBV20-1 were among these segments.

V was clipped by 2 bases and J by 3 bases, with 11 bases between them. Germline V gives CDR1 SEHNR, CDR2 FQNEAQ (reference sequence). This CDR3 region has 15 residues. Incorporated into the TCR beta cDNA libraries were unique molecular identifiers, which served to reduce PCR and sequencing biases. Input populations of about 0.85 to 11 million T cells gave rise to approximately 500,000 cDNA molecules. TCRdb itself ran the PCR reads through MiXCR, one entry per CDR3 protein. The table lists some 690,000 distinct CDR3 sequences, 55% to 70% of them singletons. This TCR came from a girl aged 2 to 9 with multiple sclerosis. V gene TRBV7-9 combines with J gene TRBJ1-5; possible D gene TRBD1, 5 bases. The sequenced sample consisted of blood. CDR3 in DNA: TGTGCCAGCAGCTTACAGGGTTACCACAATCAGCCCCAGCATTTT. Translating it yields CASSLQGYHNQPQHF.